This T cell receptor beta chain was recovered during a study of T cells after somatic rescue of genetic block. Here immunoSEQ multiplex PCR was the method, and the copy in TCRdb shows in-frame clones only, minus some. The data hold tens of thousands of clones, with more than 80% observed a single time. V lost 2 bases and J lost 0; bases outside the gene matches: 7. Per germline, CDR1 SGHRS and CDR2 YFSETQ. This CDR3 comprises 18 residues. V and J are TRBV5-1 and TRBJ2-2, with 10 bases that match TRBD2. The clonotype originates from a woman aged 18 to 35. The sample consisted of peripheral blood mononuclear cells (PBMCs). The chain's CDR3 is CASSFLSSGSPNTGELFF. CDR3 DNA: TGCGCCAGCAGCTTCTTGTCTAGCGGGAGTCCGAACACCGGGGAGCTGTTTTTT.